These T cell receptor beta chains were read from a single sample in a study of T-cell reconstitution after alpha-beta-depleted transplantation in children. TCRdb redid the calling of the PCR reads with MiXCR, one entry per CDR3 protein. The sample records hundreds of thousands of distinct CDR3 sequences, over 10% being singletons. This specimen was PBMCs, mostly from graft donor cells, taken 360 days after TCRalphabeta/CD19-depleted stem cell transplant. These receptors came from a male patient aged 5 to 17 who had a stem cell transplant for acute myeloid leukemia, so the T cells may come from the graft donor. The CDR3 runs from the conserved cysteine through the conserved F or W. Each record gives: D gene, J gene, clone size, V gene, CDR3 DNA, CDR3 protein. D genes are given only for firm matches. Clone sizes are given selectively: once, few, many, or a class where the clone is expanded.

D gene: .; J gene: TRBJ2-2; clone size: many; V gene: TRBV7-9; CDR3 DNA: TGTGCCAGCACCCTGGCCCTGGGCAGACAATCCGGGGAGCTGTTTTTT; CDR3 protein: CASTLALGRQSGELFF
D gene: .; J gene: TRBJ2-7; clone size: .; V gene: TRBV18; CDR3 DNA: TGTGCCAGCTCACCACACAGAGTTTACGAGCAGTACTTC; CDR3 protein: CASSPHRVYEQYF
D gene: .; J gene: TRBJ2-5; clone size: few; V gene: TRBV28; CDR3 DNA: TGTGCCAGCAGCCCGGCGGCGACCCAGTACTTC; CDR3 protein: CASSPAATQYF
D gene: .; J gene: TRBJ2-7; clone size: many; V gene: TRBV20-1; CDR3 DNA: TGCAGTGCTAGAGATCTCGGCGGAGTCAGCTCCTACGAGCAGTACTTC; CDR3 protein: CSARDLGGVSSYEQYF
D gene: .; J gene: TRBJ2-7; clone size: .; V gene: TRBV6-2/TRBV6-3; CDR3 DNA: TGTGCCAGCAGTCGACTAGATGCCGAGCAGTACTTC; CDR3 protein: CASSRLDAEQYF
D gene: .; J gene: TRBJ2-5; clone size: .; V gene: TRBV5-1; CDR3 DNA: TGCGCCAGCAGCTTGGGGGCGGGGACTTTAAAGACCCAGTACTTC; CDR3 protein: CASSLGAGTLKTQYF
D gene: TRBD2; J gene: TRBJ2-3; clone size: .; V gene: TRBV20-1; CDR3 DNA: TGCAGTGCTGACAAGTTCAGCGGGAGGGCCCAGACAGATACGCAGTATTTT; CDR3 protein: CSADKFSGRAQTDTQYF
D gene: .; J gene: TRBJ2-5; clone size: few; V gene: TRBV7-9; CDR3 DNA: TGTGCCAGCAGCTCGTTCGGGAACGGACTACCCCAAGAGACCCAGTACTTC; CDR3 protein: CASSSFGNGLPQETQYF
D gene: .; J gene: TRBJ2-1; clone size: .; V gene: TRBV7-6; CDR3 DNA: TGTGCCAGCAGCCTCGTCGACAGTCTAACTTCCTACAATGAGCAGTTCTTC; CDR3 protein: CASSLVDSLTSYNEQFF
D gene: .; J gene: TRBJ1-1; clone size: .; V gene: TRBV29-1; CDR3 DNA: TGCAGCGTTGGGGATCCGAACACTGAAGCTTTCTTT; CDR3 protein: CSVGDPNTEAFF
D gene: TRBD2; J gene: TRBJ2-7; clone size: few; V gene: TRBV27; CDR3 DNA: TGTGCCAGCACCCGGGGGACTAGCGGGAGCAACGAGCAGTACTTC; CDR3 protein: CASTRGTSGSNEQYF
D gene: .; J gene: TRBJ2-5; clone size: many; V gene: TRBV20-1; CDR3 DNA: TGCAGTGCTAGAGATGCCGGAGGGCCCCAAGAGACCCAGTACTTC; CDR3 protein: CSARDAGGPQETQYF
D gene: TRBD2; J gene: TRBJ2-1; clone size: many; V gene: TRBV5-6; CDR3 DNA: TGTGCCAGCAGCTACCTAGCGGGAGGCTACGTTGAGCAGTTCTTC; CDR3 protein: CASSYLAGGYVEQFF
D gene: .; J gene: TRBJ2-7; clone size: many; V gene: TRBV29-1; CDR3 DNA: TGCAGCGTTGAAGAACGACGGGGAAGCTACGAGCAGTACTTC; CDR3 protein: CSVEERRGSYEQYF
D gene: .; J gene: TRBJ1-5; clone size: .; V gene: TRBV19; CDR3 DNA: TGTGCCAGTAGTATCCGGCAGAATCAGCCCCAGCATTTT; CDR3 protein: CASSIRQNQPQHF
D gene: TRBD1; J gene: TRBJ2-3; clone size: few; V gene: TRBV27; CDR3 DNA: TGTGCCAGCAGTTCACAGGGGTGGTTTTCAGATACGCAGTATTTT; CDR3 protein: CASSSQGWFSDTQYF
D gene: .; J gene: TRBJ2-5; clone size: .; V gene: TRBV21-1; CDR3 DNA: TGTGCCAGCACCCGGGACAGGGGGTGGTTCGGGGAGACCCAGTACTTC; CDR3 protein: CASTRDRGWFGETQYF
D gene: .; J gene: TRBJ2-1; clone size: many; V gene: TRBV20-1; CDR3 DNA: TGCAGTGCAAGGACAGTGCGCAATGAGCAGTTCTTC; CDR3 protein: CSARTVRNEQFF
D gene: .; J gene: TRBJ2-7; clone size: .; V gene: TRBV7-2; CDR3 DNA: TGTGCCAGCAGCTTAGAGGGCGATGTCAGGGTCTACGAGCAGTACTTC; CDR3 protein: CASSLEGDVRVYEQYF
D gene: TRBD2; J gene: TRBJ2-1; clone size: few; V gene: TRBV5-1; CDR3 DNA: TGCGCCAGCAGCTTGGTAGGGAGGGTCAACAATGAGCAGTTCTTC; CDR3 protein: CASSLVGRVNNEQFF
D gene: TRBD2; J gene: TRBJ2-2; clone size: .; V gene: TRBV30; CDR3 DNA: TGTGCCTGGAGTAGCAAGCGGGAGAACACCGGGGAGCTGTTTTTT; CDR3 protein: CAWSSKRENTGELFF
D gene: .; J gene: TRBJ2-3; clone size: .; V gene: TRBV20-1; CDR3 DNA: TGCAGTGCTAGGGACAGCTACACAGATACGCAGTATTTT; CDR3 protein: CSARDSYTDTQYF
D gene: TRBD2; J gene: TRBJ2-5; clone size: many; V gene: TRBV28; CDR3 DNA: TGTGCCAGCAGTTATCCTAGCGGGATCGGAGAGACCCAGTACTTC; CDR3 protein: CASSYPSGIGETQYF
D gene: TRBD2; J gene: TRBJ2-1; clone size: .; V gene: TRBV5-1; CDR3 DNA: TGCGCCAGCAGCTTGCTGACTAGCGGGCGGGGGAATGAGCAGTTCTTC; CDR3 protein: CASSLLTSGRGNEQFF
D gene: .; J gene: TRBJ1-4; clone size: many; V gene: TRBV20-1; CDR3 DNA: TGCAGTGCCCCGCGAGTTGCAACTAATGAAAAACTGTTTTTT; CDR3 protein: CSAPRVATNEKLFF
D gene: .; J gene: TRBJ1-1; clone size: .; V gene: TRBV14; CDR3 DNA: TGTGCCAGCAGCCGGAGCAGGGCGAGCACTGAAGCTTTCTTT; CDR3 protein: CASSRSRASTEAFF
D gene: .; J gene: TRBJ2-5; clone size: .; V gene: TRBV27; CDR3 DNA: TGTGCCAGCAGTCCCCTACTAGCTTTCCAAGAGACCCAGTACTTC; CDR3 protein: CASSPLLAFQETQYF
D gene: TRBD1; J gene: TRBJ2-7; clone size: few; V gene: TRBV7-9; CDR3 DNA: TGTGCCAGCAGCTTAAGGGTGGACAGGGCTTACGAGCAGTACTTC; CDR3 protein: CASSLRVDRAYEQYF